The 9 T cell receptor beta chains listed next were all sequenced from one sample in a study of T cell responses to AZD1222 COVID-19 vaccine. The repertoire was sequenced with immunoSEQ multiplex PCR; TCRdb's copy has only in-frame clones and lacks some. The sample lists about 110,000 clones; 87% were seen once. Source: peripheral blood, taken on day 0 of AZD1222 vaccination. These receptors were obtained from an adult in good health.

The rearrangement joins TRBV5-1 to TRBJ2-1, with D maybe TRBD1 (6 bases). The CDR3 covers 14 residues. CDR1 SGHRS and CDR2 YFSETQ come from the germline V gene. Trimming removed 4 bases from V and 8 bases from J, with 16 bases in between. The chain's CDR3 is CASSPGQSMDEQFF. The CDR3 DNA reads TGCGCCAGCAGCCCCGGACAGTCAATGGATGAGCAGTTCTTC.

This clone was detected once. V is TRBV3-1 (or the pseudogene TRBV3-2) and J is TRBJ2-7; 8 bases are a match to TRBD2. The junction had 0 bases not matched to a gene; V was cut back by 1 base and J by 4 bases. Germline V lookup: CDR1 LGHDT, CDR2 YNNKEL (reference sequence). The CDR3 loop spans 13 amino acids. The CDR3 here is CASSQAGGYEQYF. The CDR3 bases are TGTGCCAGCAGCCAAGCGGGAGGGTACGAGCAGTACTTC.

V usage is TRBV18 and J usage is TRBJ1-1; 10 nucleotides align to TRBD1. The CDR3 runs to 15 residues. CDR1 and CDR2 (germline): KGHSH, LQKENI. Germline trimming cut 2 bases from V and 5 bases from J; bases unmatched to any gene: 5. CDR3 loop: CASSPTGQGGTEAFF. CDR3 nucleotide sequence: TGTGCCAGCTCACCAACAGGACAGGGGGGGACTGAAGCTTTCTTT.

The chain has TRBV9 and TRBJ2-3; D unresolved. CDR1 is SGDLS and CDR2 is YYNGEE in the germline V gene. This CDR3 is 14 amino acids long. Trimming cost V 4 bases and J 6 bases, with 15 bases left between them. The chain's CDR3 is CASSLQGSSDTQYF. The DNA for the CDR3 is TGTGCCAGCAGCCTCCAAGGTAGCAGCGATACGCAGTATTTT. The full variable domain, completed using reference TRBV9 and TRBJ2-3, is DSGVTQTPKHLITATGQRVTLRCSPRSGDLSVYWYQQSLDQGLQFLIQYYNGEERAKGNILERFSAQQFPDLHSELNLSSLELGDSALYFCASSLQGSSDTQYFGPGTRLTVL.

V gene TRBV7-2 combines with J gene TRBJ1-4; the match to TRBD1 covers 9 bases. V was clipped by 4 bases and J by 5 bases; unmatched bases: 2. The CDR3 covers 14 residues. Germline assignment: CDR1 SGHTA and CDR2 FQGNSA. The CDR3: CASSWGTGNEKLFF. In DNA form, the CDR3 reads TGTGCCAGCAGCTGGGGGACAGGGAATGAAAAACTGTTTTTT.

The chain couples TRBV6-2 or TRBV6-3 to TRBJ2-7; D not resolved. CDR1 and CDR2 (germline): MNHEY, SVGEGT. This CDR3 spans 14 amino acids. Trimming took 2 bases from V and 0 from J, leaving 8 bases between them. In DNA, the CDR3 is TGTGCCAGCAGTTACGAAGGGCCCTCCTACGAGCAGTACTTC. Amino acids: CASSYEGPSYEQYF.

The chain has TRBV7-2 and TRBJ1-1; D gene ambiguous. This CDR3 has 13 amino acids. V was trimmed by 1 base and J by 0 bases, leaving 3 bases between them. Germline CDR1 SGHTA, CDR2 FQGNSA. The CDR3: CASSLEVNTEAFF. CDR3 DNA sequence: TGTGCCAGCAGCTTAGAGGTGAACACTGAAGCTTTCTTT.

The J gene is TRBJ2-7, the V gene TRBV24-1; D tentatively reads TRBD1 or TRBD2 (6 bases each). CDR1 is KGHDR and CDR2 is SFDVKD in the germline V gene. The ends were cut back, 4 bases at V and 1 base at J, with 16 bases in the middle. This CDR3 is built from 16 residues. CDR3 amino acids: CATSDPGRGTSYEQYF. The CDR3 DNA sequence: TGTGCCACCAGTGACCCCGGTAGGGGGACTTCCTACGAGCAGTACTTC.

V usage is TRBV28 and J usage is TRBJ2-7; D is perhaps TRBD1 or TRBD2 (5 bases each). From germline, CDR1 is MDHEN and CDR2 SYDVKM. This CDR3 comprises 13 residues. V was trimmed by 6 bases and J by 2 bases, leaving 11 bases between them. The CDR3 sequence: CASRTGGTYEQYF. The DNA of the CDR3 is TGTGCCAGCAGAACAGGAGGAACCTACGAGCAGTACTTC.